A single sample gave rise to the 2 T cell receptor beta chains below, sequenced in a study of T cells in Graves' hyperthyroidism and ophthalmopathy. Amplification yielded TCR beta CDR3 regions, with RNA transcripts as the source. RT-PCR in the first round (using the HTBI primer set) targeted the TCR CDR3. TCRdb used MiXCR to reprocess the multiplex PCR reads, holding one entry per CDR3 protein. The sample yields 550,000 to 800,000 distinct CDR3 sequences, about 15% seen once. Material: blood. These receptors were collected from a man between 18 and 29 years old with Graves' hyperthyroidism.

This clonotype was observed at least ten times. This chain joins TRBV27 and TRBJ2-6; no reliable D call. CDR1 is MNHEY and CDR2 is SMNVEV in the germline V gene (reference sequence). The V gene lost 7 bases and the J gene lost 2 bases, with 15 bases spanning the gap. CDR3 length: 16 amino acids. This CDR3 reads CASTRTATPGANVLTF. The CDR3 coding sequence is TGTGCCAGCACCAGGACGGCCACCCCTGGGGCCAACGTCCTGACTTTC.

In this sample, this clonotype turned up many times. V and J are TRBV28 and TRBJ2-2, with D possibly matching TRBD1 (6 bases). Trimming stripped 2 bases from V and 5 bases from J, with 9 bases between. Germline V gene lookup returns CDR1 MDHEN and CDR2 SYDVKM. The CDR3 sequence is 14 residues long. The CDR3 loop reads CASSLGGRTGELFF. For the CDR3, the DNA is TGTGCCAGCAGTTTAGGGGGCAGGACCGGGGAGCTGTTTTTT. The whole variable domain, filled in from reference TRBV28 and TRBJ2-2, reads DVKVTQSSRYLVKRTGEKVFLECVQDMDHENMFWYRQDPGLGLRLIYFSYDVKMKEKGDIPEGYSVSREKKERFSLILESASTNQTSMYLCASSLGGRTGELFFGEGSRLTVL.